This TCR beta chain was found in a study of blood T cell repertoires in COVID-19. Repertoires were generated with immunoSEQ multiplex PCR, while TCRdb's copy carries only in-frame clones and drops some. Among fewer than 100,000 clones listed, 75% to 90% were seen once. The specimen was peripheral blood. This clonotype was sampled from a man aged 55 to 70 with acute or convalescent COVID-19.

The CDR3 DNA follows: TGTGCCAGCAGCCACCCGCGGGAGGGCGGGGTTGATACGCAGTATTTT. Its protein product is CASSHPREGGVDTQYF. The rearrangement uses TRBV11-3 and TRBJ2-3, with 9 positions matching TRBD2. Germline lookup yields CDR1 SGHNT and CDR2 YENEEA. The ends lost 5 bases at V and 6 bases at J; junction bases unmatched: 12. There are 16 residues in the CDR3.